The TCR beta chain under discussion was sequenced for a study of blood T cell repertoires in COVID-19. TCRdb's table, derived via immunoSEQ multiplex PCR, lists solely in-frame clones and lacks some. The sample holds approximately 87,000 clones, 75% to 90% seen once. Per the germline V gene, CDR1 is SGDLS and CDR2 is YYNGEE. The CDR3 consists of 17 residues. V was cut by 3 bases and J by 0 bases, with 13 bases left in between. Sequencing was performed on peripheral blood. This TCR came from a man in his 70s with active or convalescent COVID-19. This chain uses TRBV9 with TRBJ2-6; D might be TRBD2 (6 bases). DNA for the CDR3: TGTGCCAGCAGCGAGGGAGGTCCGAGCTCTGGGGCCAACGTCCTGACTTTC. Protein product: CASSEGGPSSGANVLTF.